The 23 T cell receptor beta chains below were found in one sample sequenced in a study of T-cell reconstitution after alpha-beta-depleted transplantation in children. Unique molecular identifiers were incorporated during preparation of the TCRbeta library. TCRdb reprocessed the PCR reads with MiXCR, giving one entry per CDR3 protein. The repertoire holds around 400,000 distinct CDR3 sequences, about a tenth seen once, with 4.5% to 6.5% in the top ten. Sequencing used PBMCs from the stem cell graft donor, obtained from the stem cell graft. The receptors stem from a human donor who donated a stem cell graft to a child with acute myeloid leukemia.

In its sample, this clonotype was seen a few times. The rearrangement uses TRBV5-6 and TRBJ2-1; 8 bases align to TRBD2. The CDR3 contains 15 residues. Germline V lookup: CDR1 SGHDT, CDR2 YYEEEE. Losses at the gene ends were 4 bases for V and 5 bases for J; bases not matched to a gene: 8. CDR3 DNA sequence: TGTGCCAGCAGCCGCGGACTAGCTAATAACAATGAGCAGTTCTTC. Translated: CASSRGLANNNEQFF. The complete variable domain, with remaining parts taken from reference TRBV5-6 and TRBJ2-1, reads DAGVTQSPTHLIKTRGQQVTLRCSPKSGHDTVSWYQQALGQGPQFIFQYYEEEERQRGNFPDRFSGHQFPNYSSELNVNALLLGDSALYLCASSRGLANNNEQFFGPGTRLTVL.

This clonotype was counted at least ten times. The chain couples TRBV5-1 to TRBJ1-3; D is uncertain. CDR1 SGHRS and CDR2 YFSETQ come from the germline V gene. This CDR3 is 13 amino acids long. The V and J ends lost 4 bases and 1 base respectively, with 6 bases between them. The CDR3 DNA reads TGCGCCAGCAGCCCTGCTTCTGGAAACACCATATATTTT. Amino acids: CASSPASGNTIYF. The full variable domain, in which reference TRBV5-1 and TRBJ1-3 provide the parts outside the CDR3, is KAGVTQTPRYLIKTRGQQVTLSCSPISGHRSVSWYQQTPGQGLQFLFEYFSETQRNKGNFPGRFSGRQFSNSRSEMNVSTLELGDSALYLCASSPASGNTIYFGEGSWLTVV.

V usage is TRBV12-3 or TRBV12-4 and J usage is TRBJ2-3, with 9 bases lining up with TRBD2. The CDR3 has 17 amino acids. V lost 0 bases and J lost 2; bases outside the gene matches: 6. This chain's CDR3 is CASSLALSGGPTDTQYF. CDR3 bases: TGTGCCAGCAGTTTAGCGCTTAGCGGGGGCCCCACAGATACGCAGTATTTT.

This clonotype was picked up a small number of times. This sequence joins TRBV6-5 and TRBJ1-3; 9 bases line up with TRBD1. Germline trimming cut 4 bases from V and 0 bases from J; bases unmatched to any gene: 7. Germline V CDR1 and CDR2: MNHEY, SVGAGI. CDR3 length: 17 amino acids. The CDR3 loop reads CASSLAGTGHSGNTIYF. The DNA for the CDR3 is TGTGCCAGCAGTTTAGCCGGGACAGGGCACTCTGGAAACACCATATATTTT.

This clonotype was seen more than once but under ten times. The chain combines TRBV5-5 with TRBJ1-3, with D hard to call. The CDR3 runs 13 residues. Trimming pared 4 bases from V and 3 bases from J, leaving 8 bases between. The germline V gene encodes CDR1 SGHKS and CDR2 YYEKEE (reference sequence). The CDR3 spells CASSRVLGNTIYF. CDR3 sequence (DNA): TGTGCCAGCAGCAGGGTTCTTGGAAACACCATATATTTT.

This clonotype appeared a few times. The junction shows a germline mismatch at one end, possibly a read error. The chain employs TRBV20-1 and TRBJ2-3, with 13 bases matching TRBD2. The CDR3 length is 15 residues. Germline V gives CDR1 DFQATT, CDR2 SNEGSKA (reference sequence). CDR3 in amino acids: CSARGTSGTTDTQYF. The CDR3 DNA is TGCAGTGCAAGAGGGACTAGCGGGACCACAGATACGCAGTATTTT.

This clonotype was found a few times. The chain is built from TRBV29-1 and TRBJ2-1, with TRBD2 matching 7 bases. Germline CDR1 SQVTM, CDR2 ANQGSEA. V shed 4 bases and J 7 bases; nucleotides not matched to a gene: 4. The CDR3 length is 12 residues. The CDR3, as DNA: TGCAGCGTTGTTAAAGCGGGAAATGAGCAGTTCTTC. Its protein product is CSVVKAGNEQFF.

The chain links TRBV6-2 or TRBV6-3 to TRBJ2-1; a weak D match, TRBD1 (6 bases). V was cut by 5 bases and J by 9 bases, with 11 bases left in between. Germline V gives CDR1 MNHEY, CDR2 SVGEGT. The CDR3 is made up of 12 amino acids. In DNA form, the CDR3 reads TGTGCCAGCAGTCCGGACAGAACTGAGCAGTTCTTC. It yields the protein CASSPDRTEQFF.

This chain links TRBV29-1 with TRBJ2-3, with D tentatively TRBD1 or TRBD2 (6 bases each). The CDR3 is 11 residues long. With 6 bases removed from V and 4 bases from J, the gap between germline ends came to 8 bases. Germline assignment: CDR1 SQVTM and CDR2 ANQGSEA. The DNA for the CDR3 is TGCAGCGTGGAGGGGGCAGATACGCAGTATTTT. Its protein product is CSVEGADTQYF.

This chain links TRBV30 with TRBJ2-1, with TRBD2 matching over 9 bases. The CDR3 has 15 amino acids. Germline V gene lookup returns CDR1 GTSNPN and CDR2 SVGIG (reference sequence). Trimming removed 8 bases from V and 2 bases from J; junction bases left unmatched: 10. CDR3 region: CARRSGSDPYNEQFF. The CDR3 coding sequence is TGTGCCCGCCGTAGCGGGAGTGATCCCTACAATGAGCAGTTCTTC.

The gene calls are TRBV5-1 and TRBJ1-5; the D gene is possibly TRBD1 (5 bases). Germline assignment: CDR1 SGHRS and CDR2 YFSETQ. V was pared by 0 bases and J by 9 bases, with 16 bases between. The CDR3 spans 15 residues. For the CDR3, the DNA is TGCGCCAGCAGCTTGGCCGGGGCACTACATGGGCCCCAGCATTTT. This codes for CASSLAGALHGPQHF.

There are a few counts of this clonotype. The chain links TRBV11-2 to TRBJ2-7; D call uncertain. Germline CDR1 and CDR2: SGHAT and FQNNGV. Between the trimmed V and J ends, which lost 1 base and 6 bases, there was a span of 10 bases. The CDR3 has 13 amino acids. The CDR3 coding sequence is TGTGCCAGCAGCTTAGTGGTGCCGTCCGAGCAGTACGTC. This translates into CASSLVVPSEQYV.

The chain joins TRBV10-3 to TRBJ2-7; 10 nucleotides align to TRBD2. V trimming: 4 bases; J trimming: 6 bases; junction bases outside the gene matches: 6. The CDR3 has 14 residues. Germline-derived CDR1 and CDR2 are ENHRY and SYGVKD. The CDR3 loop reads CAISVASGSAEQYF. DNA of the CDR3: TGTGCCATCAGTGTGGCTAGCGGGAGCGCCGAGCAGTACTTC.

This chain joins TRBV18 and TRBJ2-4; no clear D gene. CDR1 is KGHSH, CDR2 LQKENI, per germline. The CDR3 consists of 13 residues. Trimming shortened V by 3 bases and J by 8 bases, and 11 bases separated the two germline ends. The chain's CDR3 is CASSPPGEDIQYF. In nucleotides, the CDR3 is TGTGCCAGCTCACCCCCTGGGGAAGACATTCAGTACTTC.

The chain recombines TRBV29-1 with TRBJ2-5, with TRBD1 as a possible D gene (5 bases). The V gene's germline CDR1 is SQVTM and CDR2 ANQGSEA. The CDR3 runs to 14 residues. V lost 1 base, J lost 5 bases, and 14 bases lay in between. The CDR3: CSVEGSSGWETQYF. The DNA for the CDR3 is TGCAGCGTTGAAGGTTCGTCAGGGTGGGAGACCCAGTACTTC.

The sample holds many counts of this clonotype. The genes are TRBV6-6 and TRBJ1-3; no firm D call. Germline CDR1 MNHNY, CDR2 SVGAGI (reference sequence). The CDR3 length is 12 residues. Between the trimmed V and J ends, which lost 7 bases and 4 bases, there was a span of 8 bases. In DNA, the CDR3 is TGTGCCAGCAAAGTGGGGGGAAACACCATATATTTT. Its translation: CASKVGGNTIYF.

This clonotype appeared a few times. The gene calls are TRBV6-1 and TRBJ2-3; 10 positions match TRBD2. CDR1 and CDR2 (germline): MNHNS, SASEGT. The CDR3 runs 15 residues. The junction had 4 bases not matched to a gene; V was cut back by 6 bases and J by 1 base. CDR3 nucleotide sequence: TGTGCCAGCAGCCTGAGCGGGAGGGGCACAGATACGCAGTATTTT. It specifies CASSLSGRGTDTQYF.

The chain has TRBV27 and TRBJ2-3; 9 bases match TRBD2. V trimming: 8 bases; J trimming: 7 bases; junction bases outside the gene matches: 10. The germline V gene encodes CDR1 MNHEY and CDR2 SMNVEV (reference sequence). There are 14 residues in the CDR3. CDR3 nucleotides: TGTGCCAGCGGTGGGTTAGCGGGAGATTATACGCAGTATTTT. Amino acid sequence: CASGGLAGDYTQYF.

This rearrangement joins TRBV20-1 to TRBJ1-4; D might be TRBD1 (6 bases). The CDR3 contains 15 residues. Germline V gene sequence: CDR1 DFQATT, CDR2 SNEGSKA (reference sequence). V was shortened by 6 bases and J by 6 bases, with 20 bases between the two germline ends. In nucleotides, the CDR3 is TGCAGTGCCTACAATTCGGGGGGGCCGGATGAAAAACTGTTTTTT. Amino acids: CSAYNSGGPDEKLFF.

This clonotype was detected only a few times. This chain connects TRBV5-4 to TRBJ1-2; 7 nucleotides match TRBD1. J lost 4 bases, V lost 4 bases, and 13 bases had no gene match. The CDR3 covers 16 residues. Germline CDR1 SGHNT, CDR2 YYREEE (reference sequence). The CDR3 sequence is CASSMGQSGVFYGYTF. The CDR3 DNA follows: TGTGCCAGCAGCATGGGACAGTCGGGGGTTTTCTATGGCTACACCTTC.

This clonotype was counted many times. V and J are TRBV9 and TRBJ2-1; no clear D. Per germline, CDR1 SGDLS and CDR2 YYNGEE. Trimming took 3 bases from V and 9 from J, leaving 4 bases between them. The CDR3 spans 10 residues. The CDR3 region is CASSGTEQFF. The CDR3 DNA reads TGTGCCAGCAGCGGGACTGAGCAGTTCTTC.

This clonotype was counted a few times. The V and J genes are TRBV27 and TRBJ1-6; D gene uncertain. CDR1 is MNHEY, CDR2 SMNVEV, per germline (reference sequence). The CDR3 contains 14 residues. V was pared by 3 bases and J by 9 bases, with 12 bases between. The CDR3 nucleotides are TGTGCCAGCAGTTTTCACAGCCCCGCTTCACCCCTCCACTTT. Encoded protein: CASSFHSPASPLHF.

This chain connects TRBV6-1 to TRBJ2-5, with 9 bases that match TRBD1. Trimming took 6 bases from V and 4 from J; bases not matched to a gene: 9. There are 15 residues in the CDR3. Germline CDR1 reads MNHNS; CDR2 reads SASEGT. The CDR3 here is CASSTGTGYGETQYF. CDR3 nucleotides: TGTGCCAGCAGCACCGGGACAGGGTATGGAGAGACCCAGTACTTC.